This TCR beta chain is drawn from a study of shared clonotypes between healthy human individuals. The protocol was immunoSEQ multiplex PCR, while the TCRdb copy is restricted to in-frame clones and leaves out a portion. Of under 2.5 million clones listed, 85% to 95% are singletons. Germline CDR1 SGHAT, CDR2 FQNNGV. V was clipped by 5 bases and J by 3 bases, with 11 bases between them. The CDR3 spans 13 residues. Study results and caveats: Sequencing depth was predicted to influence how clonotypes are shared among donors. The generation probabilities recorded for non-shared clonotypes fell below those of clonotypes shared by all four donors.

Comments on this clone: Its antigen remains unknown.

The sample consisted of naive CD4+ T cells from PBMCs. Specified subset: CD45RA+ positively selected. The sequence was collected from a man between 18 and 35 years old in good health. Some clones in this sample may be carry-over from other donors' samples. The chain is built from TRBV11-2 and TRBJ2-7; D is possibly TRBD1 (5 bases). CDR3 coding DNA: TGTGCCAGCAGCCACCCCAGGGACTACGAGCAGTACTTC. It yields the protein CASSHPRDYEQYF.